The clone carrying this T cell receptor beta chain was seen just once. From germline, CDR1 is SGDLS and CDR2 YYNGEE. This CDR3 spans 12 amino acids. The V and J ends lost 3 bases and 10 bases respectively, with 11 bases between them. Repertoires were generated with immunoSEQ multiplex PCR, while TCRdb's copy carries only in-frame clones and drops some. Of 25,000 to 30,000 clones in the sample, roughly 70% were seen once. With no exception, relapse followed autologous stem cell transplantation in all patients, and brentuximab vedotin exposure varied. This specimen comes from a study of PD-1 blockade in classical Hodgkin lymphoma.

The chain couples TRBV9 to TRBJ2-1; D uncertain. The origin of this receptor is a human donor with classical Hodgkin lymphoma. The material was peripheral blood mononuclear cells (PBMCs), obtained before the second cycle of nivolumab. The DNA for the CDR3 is TGTGCCAGCAGCGAGCCCCGGTCGGAGCAGTTCTTC. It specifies CASSEPRSEQFF.